This is a list of T cell receptor beta chains from one sample in a study of graft-versus-host responses after intestinal transplantation. Profiling relied on immunoSEQ multiplex PCR, and the TCRdb table lists in-frame clones only, not all of them. Of some 100,000 clones listed, about 90% are singletons. These receptors have no known antigen. Material: unstimulated CD8+ T cells sorted from spleen or lymph node cells, obtained before transplant. Every receptor here comes from a human donor who was the organ donor for an intestinal transplant. Both conserved end residues are part of each CDR3. The D gene is left open where the match is weak. Some rows mark clone size as missing; the rest say once, few, many or name a class of expanded clone.

D,V,J,size,CDR3,DNA
-,TRBV28,TRBJ1-1,-,CASSRGGAGTEAFF,TGTGCCAGCAGCCGGGGGGGCGCAGGGACTGAAGCTTTCTTT
TRBD1,TRBV27,TRBJ1-1,-,CASSLRDRSTEAFF,TGTGCCAGCAGTTTACGGGACAGGAGCACTGAAGCTTTCTTT
-,TRBV6-1,TRBJ1-4,-,CASSLFWSLNEKLFF,TGTGCCAGCAGCTTGTTTTGGAGCCTTAATGAAAAACTGTTTTTT
-,TRBV6-1,TRBJ2-1,-,CASSEETAVTYNGQFF,TGTGCCAGCAGTGAAGAGACGGCGGTTACCTACAATGGGCAGTTCTTC
-,TRBV2,TRBJ1-5,-,CASSEPDFHSNQPQHF,TGTGCCAGCAGTGAGCCAGATTTCCATAGCAATCAGCCCCAGCATTTT
TRBD1,TRBV5-6,TRBJ2-3,-,CASSIWGQGPADTQYF,TGTGCCAGCAGCATCTGGGGACAGGGCCCCGCAGATACGCAGTATTTT
-,TRBV4-1,TRBJ2-2,-,CASSLSGGSTGELFF,TGCGCCAGCAGTCTATCAGGGGGGTCTACCGGGGAGCTGTTTTTT
-,TRBV5-4,TRBJ1-1,-,CASSPGGWEEGEAFF,TGTGCCAGCAGCCCGGGAGGCTGGGAGGAGGGGGAAGCTTTCTTT
-,TRBV28,TRBJ1-2,-,CASSLYVTGRENYGYTF,TGTGCCAGCAGTTTATATGTGACAGGTAGAGAAAACTATGGCTACACCTTC
TRBD2,TRBV27,TRBJ2-5,-,CASSLYPPGLNQETQYF,TGTGCCAGCAGTTTATACCCCCCGGGACTAAACCAAGAGACCCAGTACTTC
-,TRBV13,TRBJ2-1,-,CASSHSKWLEQFF,TGTGCCAGCAGCCATTCCAAGTGGCTTGAACAGTTCTTC
-,TRBV15,TRBJ2-7,-,CATSRDRAGYEQYF,TGTGCCACCAGCAGAGATAGGGCGGGGTACGAGCAGTACTTC
TRBD1,TRBV10-1,TRBJ2-7,-,CASRDRVGYEQYF,TGCGCCAGCAGGGACAGGGTAGGCTACGAGCAGTACTTC
-,TRBV5-4,TRBJ1-1,-,CASSSGPPGTEAFF,TGTGCCAGCAGCTCTGGGCCACCTGGGACTGAAGCTTTCTTT
TRBD2,TRBV29-1,TRBJ2-7,-,CSATEAGLVYEQYF,TGCAGCGCCACCGAAGCGGGATTAGTTTACGAGCAGTACTTC
-,TRBV7-9,TRBJ2-2,once,CASSLPGVTGELFF,TGTGCCAGCAGCTTACCAGGGGTTACCGGGGAGCTGTTTTTT
-,TRBV19,TRBJ1-5,-,CASNNNRYSNQPQHF,TGTGCCAGTAATAACAACAGGTATAGCAATCAGCCCCAGCATTTT
TRBD1,TRBV10-3,TRBJ1-2,-,CAISPETGSYGYTF,TGTGCCATCAGTCCCGAGACAGGGAGCTATGGCTACACCTTC
TRBD2,TRBV10-2,TRBJ2-7,-,CASTPGLPYYEQYF,TGCGCCAGCACTCCGGGACTACCCTACTACGAGCAGTACTTC
-,TRBV6-5,TRBJ1-3,-,CASSPTGTSGNTIYF,TGTGCCAGCAGTCCAACAGGAACCTCTGGAAACACCATATATTTT
TRBD2,TRBV7-6,TRBJ2-2,-,CASSLATSGRFPGELFF,TGTGCCAGCAGCTTAGCGACTAGCGGGAGGTTTCCCGGGGAGCTGTTTTTT
-,TRBV7-8,TRBJ2-5,-,CASSSSPGETQYF,TGTGCCAGCAGCTCCTCTCCGGGGGAGACCCAGTACTTC
-,TRBV29-1,TRBJ2-5,-,CSGRGPYQETQYF,TGCAGCGGGCGGGGACCGTACCAAGAGACCCAGTACTTC
-,TRBV4-2,TRBJ2-7,few,CASSERQTTYEQYF,TGTGCCAGCAGCGAACGACAGACGACCTACGAGCAGTACTTC
-,TRBV11-3,TRBJ1-1,-,CASSPLTTGMNTEAFF,TGTGCCAGCAGCCCCCTCACCACAGGTATGAACACTGAAGCTTTCTTT
-,TRBV30,TRBJ2-1,once,CAFTREEGGSYNEQFF,TGTGCCTTCACCCGGGAGGAGGGGGGCTCCTACAATGAGCAGTTCTTC
-,TRBV5-6,TRBJ2-2,-,CASSLAGHINTGELFF,TGTGCCAGCAGCTTGGCGGGACACATAAACACCGGGGAGCTGTTTTTT
TRBD2,TRBV19,TRBJ2-3,-,CASSTGTSGSYTQYF,TGTGCCAGTAGTACTGGGACTAGCGGGAGTTATACGCAGTATTTT
-,TRBV9,TRBJ1-1,-,CASSVGGGFEAFF,TGTGCCAGCAGCGTAGGGGGGGGGTTTGAAGCTTTCTTT
-,TRBV4-1,TRBJ2-1,-,CASSQISLYNEQFF,TGCGCCAGCAGCCAGATTAGCTTATACAATGAGCAGTTCTTC
TRBD1,TRBV4-1,TRBJ1-5,-,CASSYTGTGSSNQPQHF,TGCGCCAGCAGCTATACCGGGACAGGGTCGAGCAATCAGCCCCAGCATTTT
-,TRBV5-1,TRBJ1-1,-,CASRPGGVTEAFF,TGCGCCAGCAGACCCGGAGGGGTCACTGAAGCTTTCTTT
TRBD2,TRBV7-8,TRBJ2-7,-,CASSLGGGSNEQYF,TGTGCCAGCAGCTTAGGCGGGGGGAGCAACGAGCAGTACTTC
-,TRBV12-5,TRBJ2-7,-,CASGVGAEEQYF,TGTGCTAGTGGTGTTGGGGCGGAGGAGCAGTACTTC
-,TRBV18,TRBJ2-2,-,CASSAGGTGELFF,TGTGCCAGCTCAGCCGGGGGCACCGGGGAGCTGTTTTTT
-,TRBV12-5,TRBJ2-7,-,CAITFRLPSSYEQYF,TGTGCTATTACCTTTCGCCTCCCGAGCTCCTACGAGCAGTACTTC
TRBD2,TRBV4-1,TRBJ2-7,-,CASSQVAGGLTEQYF,TGCGCCAGCAGCCAAGTAGCGGGGGGGCTGACTGAGCAGTACTTC
TRBD2,TRBV2,TRBJ2-7,-,CASSSTSGSYEQYF,TGTGCCAGCAGTTCGACTAGCGGGAGTTACGAGCAGTACTTC
-,TRBV9,TRBJ1-2,-,CASSDDQGGAVKGYTF,TGTGCCAGCAGCGACGACCAAGGAGGGGCCGTAAAGGGCTACACCTTC
TRBD2,TRBV11-3,TRBJ2-3,-,CASSLVTSGGALVTDTQYF,TGTGCCAGCAGCTTAGTAACTAGCGGGGGGGCCTTAGTTACAGATACGCAGTATTTT
TRBD2,TRBV4-1,TRBJ2-3,once,CASSQEVAGADTQYF,TGCGCCAGCAGCCAAGAGGTAGCGGGAGCGGATACGCAGTATTTT
TRBD2,TRBV28,TRBJ2-5,-,CASSERTGGTPETQYF,TGTGCCAGCAGTGAACGAACGGGGGGGACTCCGGAAACCCAGTACTTC
TRBD1,TRBV28,TRBJ2-2,-,CASSFWDRAIGDTGELFF,TGTGCCAGCAGTTTTTGGGACAGGGCCATAGGGGACACCGGGGAGCTGTTTTTT
TRBD2,TRBV5-1,TRBJ2-7,-,CASSFTSGRTSYEQYF,TGCGCCAGCAGCTTTACTAGCGGGAGGACCTCCTACGAGCAGTACTTC